What follows is one T cell receptor (beta chain) and its context. Its specificity is unknown. These data belong to a study of cytomegalovirus exposure and HLA in healthy donors. Study-wide background: The study's early data release held roughly 91 million unique TCRs from HLA-typed donors. Points from the study as a whole: Exclusion applied to some V segments, including TRBV6-2 and TRBV6-3, as they were indistinguishable. In an earlier analysis, in under 700 donors, most V segments appeared productive either ~90% or ~30% of the time.

This CDR3 is built from 16 residues. CDR1 and CDR2 from the germline V gene are LGHNT and FRNRAP. J gave up 3 bases and V 1 base, and 7 bases lay outside the gene matches. The PCR had 60 Vbeta and 13 Jbeta primers. Sequencing used immunoSEQ multiplex PCR; TCRdb keeps in-frame clones, though not all of them. The table shows around 130,000 clones, with about 80% occurring only once. The specimen sequenced was PBMCs. The V and J genes are TRBV12-5 and TRBJ2-3; TRBD1 aligns across 7 bases. The TCR originated in a girl aged 2 to 10 in good health and CMV-seronegative. This CDR3 reads CASGLETGWGTDTQYF. Here the CDR3 DNA reads TGTGCTAGTGGTTTGGAGACAGGGTGGGGGACAGATACGCAGTATTTT.